Following are 13 T cell receptor beta chains from one sample sequenced in a study of beta chain features in type 1 diabetes (dated 2018 in TCRdb). The paper's findings and limits, for the study overall: Type 1 diabetes patients showed a moderate but significant shortening of TCRB CDR3 length in all four CD4+ subsets.

The library was produced with the immunoSEQ multiplex PCR assay. The High Capacity cDNA Reverse Transcription Kit was used to reverse transcribe all of the isolated RNA, meaning that expressed TCRB transcripts were what got sequenced. TCRdb limited this immuneACCESS table to in-frame rearrangements with V and J called. A share of clones is missing; checked studies link under half to unresolved V genes, and the rest is unexplained. The sample data list 160,000 or so clones, and 7% to 9.5% of these were observed just once. Together, the top ten hold 0.7% of the sample. The antigens these receptors bind are not known. Source material: central memory CD4+ T cells from blood. Receptors were obtained from a woman in her twenties or thirties with type 1 diabetes.

Only a few counts were recorded for this clone. V is TRBV5-4 and J is TRBJ2-6, with a tentative D call TRBD2 (7 bases). The CDR3 runs 15 residues. Germline V gene data show CDR1 as SGHNT and CDR2 as YYREEE (reference sequence). V was shortened by 10 bases and J by 3 bases, with 17 bases between the two germline ends. The CDR3 DNA is TGTGCCGGGACCGCCGGGGGGCTTGGGGCCAACGTCCTGACTTTC. This encodes CAGTAGGLGANVLTF. Combining the CDR3 with reference TRBV5-4 and TRBJ2-6 gives the whole variable domain ETGVTQSPTHLIKTRGQQVTLRCSSQSGHNTVSWYQQALGQGPQFIFQYYREEENGRGNFPPRFSGLQFPNYSSELNVNALELDDSALYLCAGTAGGLGANVLTFGAGSRLTVL.

The chain is built from TRBV11-2 and TRBJ2-2, with D tentatively TRBD2 (5 bases). The V end lost 5 bases, the J end lost 0 bases, and 10 bases lay between the germline ends. The germline V gene has CDR1 SGHAT and CDR2 FQNNGV. CDR3 length equals 15 residues. As DNA, the CDR3 is TGTGCCAGCAGCCGGACTCGCGCGAACACCGGGGAGCTGTTTTTT. It yields the protein CASSRTRANTGELFF. The full variable domain, its missing parts supplied by reference TRBV11-2 and TRBJ2-2, is EAGVAQSPRYKIIEKRQSVAFWCNPISGHATLYWYQQILGQGPKLLIQFQNNGVVDDSQLPKDRFSAERLKGVDSTLKIQPAKLEDSAVYLCASSRTRANTGELFFGEGSRLTVL.

J is TRBJ2-1 and V is TRBV19; D might be TRBD2 (5 bases). This CDR3 has 15 residues. The V end lost 3 bases, the J end lost 0 bases, and 9 bases lay between the germline ends. Germline V gives CDR1 LNHDA, CDR2 SQIVND (reference sequence). The CDR3 is CASSMEGSSYNEQFF. The CDR3 DNA sequence: TGTGCCAGTAGTATGGAAGGGAGCTCCTACAATGAGCAGTTCTTC.

This chain joins TRBV6-6 and TRBJ2-7, with D possibly TRBD2 on 5 matching bases. The CDR3 is made up of 12 amino acids. Trimming removed 5 bases at V and 5 bases at J, with 10 bases between. Germline CDR1 is MNHNY and CDR2 is SVGAGI (reference sequence). The CDR3 spells CASSGGMNEQYF. CDR3 nucleotides: TGTGCCAGCAGTGGAGGTATGAACGAGCAGTACTTC.

V is TRBV28 and J is TRBJ1-2; D is ambiguous. The V gene's germline CDR1 is MDHEN and CDR2 SYDVKM. V was shortened by 3 bases and J by 6 bases, with 11 bases between the two germline ends. The CDR3 is 13 residues long. The CDR3 bases are TGTGCCAGCAGTTTGGCGGCAGTAGATGGCTACACCTTC. It translates to CASSLAAVDGYTF.

The V and J genes are TRBV27 and TRBJ1-2, with D uncertain. V was clipped by 6 bases and J by 6 bases, with 14 bases between them. Germline CDR1 reads MNHEY; CDR2 reads SMNVEV (reference sequence). CDR3 size: 13 residues. CDR3 protein: CASSLSSRDGYTF. The CDR3, as DNA: TGTGCCAGCAGCCTAAGTTCTAGAGATGGCTACACCTTC.

The V call is TRBV6-5, the J call TRBJ2-7; D remains unclear. V was cut by 6 bases and J by 4 bases, with 10 bases left in between. CDR1 and CDR2 (germline): MNHEY, SVGAGI. The CDR3 has 12 residues. Written as DNA, the CDR3 is TGTGCCAGCAGCTCACACCAATACGAGCAGTACTTC. It specifies CASSSHQYEQYF.

This clone was observed a few times. The genes are TRBV28 and TRBJ2-3; D is ambiguous. Germline CDR1 is MDHEN and CDR2 is SYDVKM. This CDR3 contains 14 residues. Trimming pared 6 bases from V and 1 base from J, leaving 11 bases between. The CDR3 region has the DNA TGTGCCAGCAGGCCCGGGTTAGGCACAGATACGCAGTATTTT. This encodes CASRPGLGTDTQYF.

The rearrangement links TRBV6-6 to TRBJ2-7; 13 nucleotides align to TRBD2. V gave up 4 bases and J gave up 3 bases; unmatched junction bases: 3. Germline V gene lookup returns CDR1 MNHNY and CDR2 SVGAGI (reference sequence). The CDR3 spans 15 residues. The CDR3 protein is CASSFGTSGVYEQYF. The CDR3 DNA is TGTGCCAGCAGTTTTGGGACTAGCGGGGTCTACGAGCAGTACTTC.

This clone was picked up a small number of times. The rearrangement links TRBV27 to TRBJ2-1; TRBD1 agrees at 9 bases. CDR3 length: 14 amino acids. Germline V CDR1 and CDR2: MNHEY, SMNVEV (reference sequence). J was trimmed by 7 bases and V by 7 bases; bases with no gene match: 8. This CDR3 is CASTRGQGFNEQFF. CDR3 nucleotide sequence: TGTGCCAGCACAAGAGGACAGGGGTTTAATGAGCAGTTCTTC.

This clone has only a few counts. The chain carries TRBV19 and TRBJ1-5; D not resolved. The V end lost 5 bases, the J end lost 0 bases, and 11 bases lay between the germline ends. The CDR3 contains 15 residues. Germline V gene data show CDR1 as LNHDA and CDR2 as SQIVND (reference sequence). CDR3 protein: CASSPDNNSNQPQHF. The CDR3 nucleotides read TGTGCCAGTAGTCCAGACAACAATAGCAATCAGCCCCAGCATTTT.

The table lists this clone with a few counts. The chain joins TRBV5-4 to TRBJ2-2, with 11 bases fitting TRBD2. This CDR3 has 18 amino acids. CDR1 is SGHNT, CDR2 YYREEE, per germline (reference sequence). The V gene end was trimmed by 4 bases and the J gene end by 3 bases; junction bases not matched to a gene: 11. The CDR3 spells CASSLRTSGSSYTGELFF. CDR3 bases: TGTGCCAGCAGCCTCCGGACTAGCGGGTCCTCTTACACCGGGGAGCTGTTTTTT. The full variable domain, its missing parts supplied by reference TRBV5-4 and TRBJ2-2, is ETGVTQSPTHLIKTRGQQVTLRCSSQSGHNTVSWYQQALGQGPQFIFQYYREEENGRGNFPPRFSGLQFPNYSSELNVNALELDDSALYLCASSLRTSGSSYTGELFFGEGSRLTVL.

This clone was picked up a small number of times. This rearrangement joins TRBV18 to TRBJ2-7, with D maybe TRBD1 (6 bases). Per the germline V gene, CDR1 is KGHSH and CDR2 is LQKENI. Trimming shortened V by 3 bases and J by 3 bases, and 15 bases separated the two germline ends. There are 15 residues in the CDR3. CDR3 in amino acids: CASSPAGTTFYEQYF. CDR3 bases: TGTGCCAGCTCACCGGCCGGGACAACTTTCTACGAGCAGTACTTC.